This T cell receptor beta chain was identified in a study of blood T cell repertoires in COVID-19. Generated by immunoSEQ multiplex PCR, the TCRdb table keeps only in-frame clones and is missing some. The data show just over 300,000 clones, 90% seen once. Deletions cut 3 bases from V and 11 bases from J, with 21 bases between. Germline V gene data show CDR1 as LGHDT and CDR2 as YNNKEL (reference sequence). The CDR3 contains 15 residues. The source of this sequence is a woman between 18 and 29 years old with acute COVID-19. The sample comprised PBMCs or T cells enriched from blood (not recorded which). J is TRBJ2-3 and V is TRBV3-1 (or the pseudogene TRBV3-2); perhaps TRBD2 as D (5 bases). CDR3 in amino acids: CASSQDFGEGLRQYF. The CDR3 DNA reads TGTGCCAGCAGCCAGGATTTCGGCGAGGGCCTCAGGCAGTATTTT.